This paragraph covers one T cell receptor beta chain sequence. This clonotype came up many times. Its antigen remains unidentified. The sample holds no much larger clone one base away, and base qualities are not on file. The TCR beta CDR3 regions were amplified from RNA transcripts. For the first round of RT-PCR on the TCR CDR3, the HTBI primer set was used together with the Qiagen OneStep RT-PCR kit. Libraries were constructed in a second round of multiplex PCR, after which size selection and purification were carried out. Libraries were sequenced paired-end with 100 bp reads on an Illumina HiSeq2000. The original methods were these. Raw data were processed with SOAPnuke, discarding reads with adapters, uncalled bases, mean Phred below 15, or no exact constant-primer or identifier match. COPE v1.2.5 was used to merge the high-quality paired reads, and each unique nucleotide sequence was defined as a clonotype. MiTCR v1.1 was used to align clonotypes to the IMGT TRBV, TRBD and TRBJ reference segments. Only V-J combinations with frequency above 0.0001, covering about 99% of repertoires, were analysed. A TCS score was defined as the ratio between F50 (clonal expansion) and ExV (chaos), using BLOSUM62-based TCRdist between CDR3 peptides within each V-J. Welch's t-statistics and random forest reduced several hundred V-J features to fewer than 15, which were used in a naive Bayes classifier (R e1071). TCRdb handled the public reads itself, with Q25 trimming in fastp and clone calling in MiXCR, and kept productive beta chains. A single entry per CDR3 protein holds the most common genes and DNA from its merged rows. TCRdb, not the original authors, processed these V and J calls. Counted in this sample were a few hundred thousand distinct CDR3 sequences; approximately 17% of them appeared once. Roughly 53% of the sample lies in the top ten.

These data are taken from a study of T cells in Graves' hyperthyroidism and ophthalmopathy (dated by TCRdb to between 2018 and 2021). Notes on the research overall: Peripheral blood was sampled at the time of initial diagnosis, prior to any treatment. After sampling, hyperthyroidism patients received methimazole starting at 30 mg daily, and ophthalmopathy patients received high-dose intravenous methylprednisolone. For training and testing, the 100 or so patients in the discovery cohort were randomly divided in a 7:3 ratio. To identify distinguishing TCR V-J signatures, a discovery cohort of about 100 patients was used, comprising some 43 with Graves' ophthalmopathy and under 60 with stable Graves' hyperthyroidism. Prospective prediction of ophthalmopathy was tested in an independent validation cohort of 18 to 20 hyperthyroidism patients and 17 patients who later progressed to ophthalmopathy. In addition, the study compared T-cell repertoires in thyroid tissue and in blood from several Graves' hyperthyroidism patients. The paper reports TCR Vbeta CDR3 sequencing of approximately 140 peripheral blood samples: 40 or so ophthalmopathy, fewer than 85 hyperthyroidism and 17 progressor patients.

Ophthalmopathy patients had moderately to severely active disease, Clinical Activity Score of at least 3, NOSPECS grade of at least 4, and duration under 3 months. Exclusion was applied to patients with uncontrolled infections, other autoimmune diseases, pregnancy or lactation. Clinical symptoms, serum thyroxine and TRAb, thyroid ultrasound, and orbital computed tomography formed the basis for the diagnoses. Ficoll-Paque density gradient centrifugation was used to isolate PBMCs from around 10 ml of fresh peripheral blood. Total RNA was extracted with Trizol reagent, and quality was checked on an Agilent 2100 Bioanalyzer. Overall study results and their limits: During validation, the model predicted progression to ophthalmopathy a median of around 6 months ahead of onset, with almost 71% sensitivity and more than 72% specificity. A model built on a 13 V-J signature distinguished ophthalmopathy from stable hyperthyroidism, reaching about 88% sensitivity and approximately 83% specificity in cross-validation and 80%/75% in testing. Most expanded thyroid clonotypes (frequency above 0.001) were also detected in blood, suggesting blood repertoires may reflect thyroid immune responses. Sample size was not statistically predetermined, and blinding of investigators to group allocation was not performed.

This sequence originates from an older woman with Graves' ophthalmopathy. The sample comprised blood.

The CDR3 protein: CSARDPNRGNTEAFF. The nucleotide sequence reads TGCAGTGCTAGAGATCCAAACAGGGGTAACACTGAAGCTTTCTTT. The chain couples TRBV20-1 to TRBJ1-1; the junction holds 7 bases that match TRBD1. The CDR3, cysteine through phenylalanine, is 15 amino acids long. CDR3 DNA is the only sequence kept; it has 45 bases, read in frame from the first base. The germline V gene (reference sequence) provides CDR1 DFQATT and CDR2 SNEGSKA. V and J are trimmed by 0 bases and 2 bases, and the gene matches miss 6 bases of the junction.